Below are 8 T cell receptor beta chains sequenced from a single sample in a study of beta chain features in type 1 diabetes. Study-wide results and caveats: Researchers report that Type 1 diabetes patients had moderately but significantly shorter TCRB CDR3s across all four CD4+ subsets.

All of the isolated RNA was reverse transcribed, so expressed TCRB transcripts were sequenced. Profiled with immunoSEQ multiplex PCR; TCRdb holds only in-frame clones, not every one. This sample has roughly 240,000 clones, with roughly a quarter found just once. Antigen specificity for these receptors is unknown. Sequencing input: naive CD4+ T cells from blood. The receptors here all came from a woman in her thirties with type 1 diabetes.

The CDR3 protein is CAWSRGGGNTEAFF. CDR3 DNA sequence: TGTGCCTGGAGTCGTGGAGGAGGGAACACTGAAGCTTTCTTT. The chain couples TRBV30 to TRBJ1-1; no clear D gene. This CDR3 has 14 residues. Trimming left V 2 bases short and J 1 base short, with 11 bases between. CDR1 and CDR2 (germline): GTSNPN, SVGIG (reference sequence). Variable domain in full (rest from reference TRBV30 and TRBJ1-1): SQTIHQWPATLVQPVGSPLSLECTVEGTSNPNLYWYRQAAGRGLQLLFYSVGIGQISSEVPQNLSASRPQDRQFILSSKKLLLSDSGFYLCAWSRGGGNTEAFFGQGTRLTVV.

The sample holds one count of this clone. J is TRBJ2-3 and V is TRBV4-1; no reliable D call. The CDR3 runs 14 residues. CDR1 is MGHRA and CDR2 is YSYEKL in the germline V gene. The V end lost 4 bases, the J end lost 4 bases, and 12 bases lay between the germline ends. CDR3 DNA: TGCGCCAGCAGCCCCCGGCCTAGTCCAGATACGCAGTATTTT. Protein: CASSPRPSPDTQYF.

The rearrangement joins TRBV6-6 to TRBJ2-2; the match to TRBD2 covers 12 bases. Trimming removed 10 bases from V and 7 bases from J; junction bases left unmatched: 7. This CDR3 is built from 14 residues. In germline, CDR1 is MNHNY, CDR2 SVGAGI (reference sequence). The CDR3 nucleotides are TGTGCCATTTCTAGCGGGAGGGCCTTCGGGGAGCTGTTTTTT. Amino acid sequence: CAISSGRAFGELFF.

This clone was found a few times. This chain's CDR3 is CASSGGGGETQYF. The DNA for the CDR3 is TGTGCCAGCAGCGGAGGCGGGGGCGAGACCCAGTACTTC. V gene TRBV7-2 combines with J gene TRBJ2-5; maybe TRBD2 (7 bases). The ends were cut back, 5 bases at V and 5 bases at J, with 12 bases in the middle. CDR1 is SGHTA and CDR2 is FQGNSA in the germline V gene. This CDR3 is built from 13 residues.

The chain carries TRBV15 and TRBJ2-1; D gene unclear. Germline-derived CDR1 and CDR2 are LNHNV and YYDKDF (reference sequence). The length of the CDR3 is 15 residues. Trimming left V 1 base short and J 2 bases short, with 9 bases between. CDR3 sequence reads: CATSRALGTYNEQFF. DNA for the CDR3: TGTGCCACCAGCAGAGCGCTGGGCACCTACAATGAGCAGTTCTTC.

The V gene is TRBV19, the J gene TRBJ2-2; 10 nucleotides agree with TRBD2. Germline values: CDR1 LNHDA, CDR2 SQIVND (reference sequence). V was clipped by 5 bases and J by 1 base; unmatched bases: 7. This CDR3 is built from 17 residues. CDR3 DNA sequence: TGTGCCAGTAGTTCAATGATAGCGGGAGGGAACACCGGGGAGCTGTTTTTT. Its protein is CASSSMIAGGNTGELFF.

This clone was observed a handful of times. CDR3 sequence (DNA): TGCGCCAGCAGAGGCGGGCGGGAAGGGAGTACGCAGTATTTT. It translates to CASRGGREGSTQYF. V gene TRBV4-1 combines with J gene TRBJ2-3; tentative D call: TRBD2 (6 bases). Per germline, CDR1 MGHRA and CDR2 YSYEKL. V lost 6 bases to trimming and J lost 8 bases, with 18 bases between them. The CDR3 is 14 residues long.

This clone showed up just a few times. V is TRBV12-5 and J is TRBJ2-7; tentative D call: TRBD1 (6 bases). Between the trimmed V and J ends, which lost 2 bases and 6 bases, there was a span of 11 bases. This CDR3 region has 13 residues. From germline, CDR1 is LGHNT and CDR2 FRNRAP. The CDR3 reads CASGLYRVGEQYF. In DNA form, the CDR3 reads TGTGCTAGTGGTTTGTACAGGGTTGGCGAGCAGTACTTC.